The 10 T cell receptor beta chains reported below all come from one sample, sequenced in a study of shared clonotypes between healthy human individuals. Profiling relied on immunoSEQ multiplex PCR, and the TCRdb table lists in-frame clones only, not all of them. The table records roughly 490,000 clones, approximately 80% of them present only once. Specimen: PBMCs. The receptors were gathered from a woman aged 40 to 49 in good health. Some clones in this sample may be carry-over from other donors' samples.

V usage is TRBV10-1 and J usage is TRBJ2-7, with 13 nucleotides matching TRBD2. The germline V gene encodes CDR1 WNHNN and CDR2 SYGVQD (reference sequence). The CDR3 has 16 residues. Trimming took 3 bases from V and 5 from J; bases not matched to a gene: 7. CDR3 protein: CASSDWGTSGTHEQYF. The CDR3 bases are TGCGCCAGCAGTGACTGGGGGACTAGCGGGACCCACGAGCAGTACTTC.

With regard to this clone: This probably arose from a read error, given a far larger clone one base away. Other DNA sequences in this sample translate to the same CDR3. J is TRBJ2-5 and V is TRBV29-1; 7 positions agree with TRBD1. CDR1 and CDR2 from the germline V gene are SQVTM and ANQGSEA. The CDR3 is made up of 12 amino acids. CDR3 nucleotides: TGCAGCGGGGGGACAGCCCAAGAGACTCAGTACTTC. It codes for CSGGTAQETQYF.

This clone was seen a single time. The chain links TRBV7-2 to TRBJ1-2, with 7 positions matching TRBD1. The CDR3 has 13 amino acids. CDR1 and CDR2 (germline): SGHTA, FQGNSA. CDR3 DNA sequence: TGTGCGAGCCGACAGGGAGCGATCGGTGGCTACACCTTC. Translated: CASRQGAIGGYTF.

V is TRBV5-4 and J is TRBJ2-7, with D maybe TRBD2 (6 bases). Trimming took off 1 base at V and 0 bases at J, with 11 bases between the two ends. The CDR3 length is 15 residues. CDR1 is SGHNT, CDR2 YYREEE, per germline (reference sequence). The CDR3 nucleotides read TGTGCCAGCAGCTTGAACGCGGGATCCTCCTACGAGCAGTACTTC. Its protein product is CASSLNAGSSYEQYF.

The chain links TRBV11-2 to TRBJ2-7; D ambiguous. Trimming shortened V by 4 bases and J by 2 bases, and 18 bases separated the two germline ends. Per the germline V gene, CDR1 is SGHAT and CDR2 is FQNNGV. This CDR3 has 16 residues. For the CDR3, the DNA is TGTGCCAGCAGCTCCCCTCCGGTATCCGGGCCCTACGAGCAGTACTTC. It is translated as CASSSPPVSGPYEQYF.

The rearrangement joins TRBV9 to TRBJ2-7, with 8 nucleotides matching TRBD1. The CDR3 sequence is 16 residues long. Losses at the gene ends were 4 bases for V and 3 bases for J; bases not matched to a gene: 12. CDR1 is SGDLS and CDR2 is YYNGEE in the germline V gene. This CDR3 is CASSPRTGFFHYEQYF. In nucleotides, the CDR3 is TGTGCCAGCAGCCCGCGGACAGGGTTTTTTCACTACGAGCAGTACTTC.

The V call is TRBV27, the J call TRBJ1-4; 9 bases map to TRBD1. Germline CDR1 reads MNHEY; CDR2 reads SMNVEV (reference sequence). CDR3 length equals 16 residues. Trimming took 0 bases from V and 7 from J; bases not matched to a gene: 6. CDR3 bases: TGTGCCAGCAGTTTATCTTTGGGACAGGGAACTGAAAAACTGTTTTTT. It encodes CASSLSLGQGTEKLFF.

The chain has TRBV28 and TRBJ1-1, with TRBD1 matching over 10 bases. The CDR3 has 13 residues. Germline-derived CDR1 and CDR2 are MDHEN and SYDVKM. J lost 8 bases, V lost 3 bases, and 3 bases had no gene match. The CDR3 DNA reads TGTGCCAGCAGTTTGCCGGGACAGGGGGAAGCTTTCTTT. Its protein is CASSLPGQGEAFF.

The rearrangement links TRBV10-3 to TRBJ1-5; D is perhaps TRBD1 (5 bases). Germline-derived CDR1 and CDR2 are ENHRY and SYGVKD. The CDR3 extends over 15 amino acids. Trimming cost V 0 bases and J 3 bases, with 9 bases left between them. For the CDR3, the DNA is TGTGCCATCAGTGAGTCTTCAGGGAACAATCAGCCCCAGCATTTT. It translates to CAISESSGNNQPQHF.

The V gene is TRBV7-9, the J gene TRBJ1-2; D gene uncertain. The CDR3 loop spans 10 amino acids. CDR1 and CDR2 from the germline V gene are SEHNR and FQNEAQ (reference sequence). CDR3 in amino acids: CALRGYGYTF. The CDR3 nucleotides are TGTGCTCTCCGGGGATATGGCTACACCTTC.